These 9 T cell receptor beta chains were all obtained from the same sample, sequenced in a study of PD-1 blockade in classical Hodgkin lymphoma. Only in-frame clones appear in the TCRdb table, and some are missing; sequencing was by immunoSEQ multiplex PCR. In the table there are 55,000 to 80,000 clones, around 89% of which are singletons. Exposure to brentuximab vedotin varied, and each patient had relapsed following autologous stem cell transplantation. Here the sequenced sample was peripheral blood mononuclear cells (PBMCs), taken at baseline. Receptor source: a human donor with classical Hodgkin lymphoma.

V is TRBV18 and J is TRBJ2-2, with TRBD1 matching 9 bases. The V gene end was trimmed by 6 bases and the J gene end by 0 bases; junction bases not matched to a gene: 5. Germline CDR1 reads KGHSH; CDR2 reads LQKENI. This CDR3 contains 16 residues. This chain's CDR3 is CASSQTGGANTGELFF. The CDR3 DNA is TGTGCCAGCTCGCAAACAGGGGGCGCGAACACCGGGGAGCTGTTTTTT. Using reference TRBV18 and TRBJ2-2 for the parts outside the CDR3, the full variable domain is NAGVMQNPRHLVRRRGQEARLRCSPMKGHSHVYWYRQLPEEGLKFMVYLQKENIIDESGMPKERFSAEFPKEGPSILRIQQVVRGDSAAYFCASSQTGGANTGELFFGEGSRLTVL.

J is TRBJ1-1 and V is TRBV5-4; D not resolved. Trimming left V 2 bases short and J 1 base short, with 9 bases between. Looked up from germline, CDR1 is SGHNT and CDR2 is YYREEE (reference sequence). This CDR3 spans 14 amino acids. CDR3 protein: CASSFIWGNTEAFF. CDR3 coding DNA: TGTGCCAGCAGCTTTATTTGGGGGAACACTGAAGCTTTCTTT. The whole variable domain, remainder taken from reference TRBV5-4 and TRBJ1-1, is ETGVTQSPTHLIKTRGQQVTLRCSSQSGHNTVSWYQQALGQGPQFIFQYYREEENGRGNFPPRFSGLQFPNYSSELNVNALELDDSALYLCASSFIWGNTEAFFGQGTRLTVV.

The V gene is TRBV11-1, the J gene TRBJ2-2; no reliable D call. There are 14 residues in the CDR3. The V end lost 0 bases, the J end lost 7 bases, and 9 bases lay between the germline ends. CDR1 and CDR2 from the germline V gene are SGHAT and FQDESV (reference sequence). For the CDR3, the DNA is TGTGCCAGCAGCTTAGCTTTGGTGCGCGGGGAGCTGTTTTTT. Amino acid sequence: CASSLALVRGELFF.

V usage is TRBV6-5 and J usage is TRBJ1-5; tentative D call: TRBD1 (5 bases). Germline V gene sequence: CDR1 MNHEY, CDR2 SVGAGI. The CDR3 runs 13 residues. V was pared by 5 bases and J by 2 bases, with 7 bases between. The chain's CDR3 is CASSDRRNQPQHF. CDR3 nucleotide sequence: TGTGCCAGCAGTGACAGACGCAATCAGCCCCAGCATTTT.

The chain couples TRBV5-1 to TRBJ1-1; D is perhaps TRBD1 (5 bases). The CDR3 is 13 amino acids. Trimming took off 2 bases at V and 1 base at J, with 6 bases between the two ends. The germline V gene has CDR1 SGHRS and CDR2 YFSETQ. The CDR3 sequence is CASSFGTNTEAFF. The DNA of the CDR3 is TGCGCCAGCAGCTTTGGGACGAACACTGAAGCTTTCTTT.

The J gene is TRBJ2-1, the V gene TRBV30, with 8 bases fitting TRBD1. Germline values: CDR1 GTSNPN, CDR2 SVGIG (reference sequence). The trim removed 2 bases at V and 2 bases at J, leaving 8 bases unmatched. The CDR3 loop spans 16 amino acids. The DNA for the CDR3 is TGTGCCTGGAGTCCCTCCCCGGACAGGGCCTACAATGAGCAGTTCTTC. Protein product: CAWSPSPDRAYNEQFF.

This clone is labeled as medium-sized (0.01 to 0.1%). The chain uses TRBV28 and TRBJ1-3; D not certain. Germline V gene lookup returns CDR1 MDHEN and CDR2 SYDVKM. The CDR3 contains 13 residues. Between the trimmed V and J ends, which lost 1 base and 4 bases, there was a span of 5 bases. The DNA for the CDR3 is TGTGCCAGCAGTTTATTACAGGGAAACACCATATATTTT. It codes for CASSLLQGNTIYF.

This chain links TRBV6-4 with TRBJ2-2; no clear D. This CDR3 region has 20 residues. The germline CDR1 and CDR2 sequences are MRHNA and SNTAGT. Trimming left V 3 bases short and J 1 base short, with 24 bases between. The CDR3 loop is CASSEKLLQARWGNTGELFF. CDR3 DNA sequence: TGTGCCAGCAGTGAAAAGTTGTTGCAGGCTCGCTGGGGGAACACCGGGGAGCTGTTTTTT.

The chain joins TRBV30 to TRBJ1-4; 7 nucleotides agree with TRBD1. V shed 2 bases, J shed 1 base, and the junction held 7 bases outside the gene matches. The CDR3 has 16 amino acids. In germline, CDR1 is GTSNPN, CDR2 SVGIG (reference sequence). CDR3 in DNA: TGTGCCTGGAGTCCACTCGGGACAGTAACTAATGAAAAACTGTTTTTT. As protein: CAWSPLGTVTNEKLFF.